The 8 T cell receptor beta chains below come from one sample, sequenced in a study of CD8 T cells in ankylosing spondylitis. TCRdb itself ran the 5' RACE reads through MiXCR, one entry per CDR3 protein. The sample lists 250,000 or so distinct CDR3 sequences, 18% occurring once. Sequencing input: blood, either unsorted or a sorted T cell fraction (not recorded which). These receptors all come from a male donor with ankylosing spondylitis or in good health (not recorded which).

This clonotype was found many times. The chain combines TRBV20-1 with TRBJ2-1, with a tentative D call TRBD2 (6 bases). This CDR3 has 16 amino acids. Germline loops: CDR1 DFQATT, CDR2 SNEGSKA (reference sequence). Trimming stripped 0 bases from V and 4 bases from J, with 16 bases between. The CDR3 loop is CSARDLLSSGYNEQFF. The CDR3 DNA reads as TGCAGTGCTAGAGATCTTCTGAGTAGCGGTTACAATGAGCAGTTCTTC.

This clonotype was detected a few times. V usage is TRBV7-3 and J usage is TRBJ2-3; weak D call: TRBD2 (6 bases). The ends were cut back, 2 bases at V and 4 bases at J, with 13 bases in the middle. CDR3 length: 15 residues. Germline V CDR1 and CDR2: SGHTA, FQGTGA. CDR3 in DNA: TGTGCCAGCAGCTTAGCGGGATCGGCTGCAGATACGCAGTATTTT. Translated, it gives CASSLAGSAADTQYF.

This clonotype has only a few counts. The chain couples TRBV20-1 to TRBJ2-1; D is uncertain. Germline V gene data show CDR1 as DFQATT and CDR2 as SNEGSKA (reference sequence). The V end lost 0 bases, the J end lost 9 bases, and 12 bases lay between the germline ends. The CDR3 consists of 13 residues. In DNA, the CDR3 is TGCAGTGCTAGAGACTATGGGTTCGGTGAGCAGTTCTTC. It encodes CSARDYGFGEQFF.

This clonotype came up a few times. The chain employs TRBV6-1 and TRBJ1-3, with 12 bases lining up with TRBD1. Germline-derived CDR1 and CDR2 are MNHNS and SASEGT. There are 17 residues in the CDR3. The ends lost 6 bases at V and 4 bases at J; junction bases unmatched: 10. The CDR3: CASRTPGQGAPGNTIYF. DNA for the CDR3: TGTGCCAGCAGAACACCGGGACAGGGGGCGCCAGGAAACACCATATATTTT.

The J gene is TRBJ2-7, the V gene TRBV27; 7 bases are a match to TRBD1. The J segment lost 0 bases and the V segment lost 5 bases, leaving 4 bases of the junction unmatched. This CDR3 contains 14 residues. The germline V gene encodes CDR1 MNHEY and CDR2 SMNVEV (reference sequence). The CDR3 DNA reads as TGTGCCAGCAGTATGGACAGGAGCTCCTACGAGCAGTACTTC. It is translated as CASSMDRSSYEQYF.

This clonotype appeared a few times. The chain uses TRBV4-2 and TRBJ2-3; possible D gene TRBD1, 6 bases. The CDR3 is made up of 15 amino acids. Trimming left V 4 bases short and J 4 bases short, with 15 bases between. In germline, CDR1 is LGHNA, CDR2 YNFKEQ. Here the CDR3 reads CASSPPNPGADTQYF. CDR3 DNA sequence: TGTGCCAGCAGCCCTCCCAACCCAGGGGCAGATACGCAGTATTTT.

The rearrangement links TRBV29-1 to TRBJ1-2, with D possibly matching TRBD1 (6 bases). The length of the CDR3 is 13 residues. Trimming removed 4 bases at V and 2 bases at J, with 11 bases between. Germline V gives CDR1 SQVTM, CDR2 ANQGSEA. CDR3 in amino acids: CSVVEGGNYGYTF. The CDR3 bases are TGCAGCGTTGTGGAGGGGGGGAACTATGGCTACACCTTC.

This chain links TRBV7-8 with TRBJ2-2; no clear D gene. V was pared by 1 base and J by 0 bases, with 9 bases between. In germline, CDR1 is SGHVS, CDR2 FQNEAQ. The CDR3 runs to 16 residues. The CDR3 here is CASSLVVFPNTGELFF. CDR3 sequence (DNA): TGTGCCAGCAGCTTAGTAGTCTTCCCGAACACCGGGGAGCTGTTTTTT. Drawing the rest from reference TRBV7-8 and TRBJ2-2, the complete variable domain is GAGVSQSPRYKVAKRGQDVALRCDPISGHVSLFWYQQALGQGPEFLTYFQNEAQLDKSGLPSDRFFAERPEGSVSTLKIQRTQQEDSAVYLCASSLVVFPNTGELFFGEGSRLTVL.